The T cell receptor beta chain described here comes from a study of chemoradiotherapy in HPV16-positive cancers. This clone has just a few counts. Its specificity is unknown. Broader study findings: Functional assays defining HPV-specific T cells used only a couple of HPV16-positive patients. Non-HPV-specific T cells did not expand in tumors during treatment, whereas candidate HPV-specific clones and E7-related motifs did. Better recurrence-free survival went with HPV-responsive T-cell expansion in HPV16-positive patients.

The germline V and J ends were trimmed by 4 bases and 4 bases, with 8 bases remaining between them. Germline-derived CDR1 and CDR2 are SGHRS and YFSETQ. The CDR3 runs to 12 residues. Profiled with immunoSEQ multiplex PCR; TCRdb holds only in-frame clones, not every one. The table records 3,000 to 4,000 clones, around 80% of them present only once. J is TRBJ1-2 and V is TRBV5-1; D is unresolved. The sequencing used tumor tissue, collected from a patient who underwent chemoradiotherapy. The source is a human donor with HPV-associated anogenital cancer. CDR3 sequence reads: CASSPDGYGYTF. CDR3 nucleotide sequence: TGCGCCAGCAGCCCGGACGGCTATGGCTACACCTTC. The full variable domain, completed using reference TRBV5-1 and TRBJ1-2, is KAGVTQTPRYLIKTRGQQVTLSCSPISGHRSVSWYQQTPGQGLQFLFEYFSETQRNKGNFPGRFSGRQFSNSRSEMNVSTLELGDSALYLCASSPDGYGYTFGSGTRLTVV.